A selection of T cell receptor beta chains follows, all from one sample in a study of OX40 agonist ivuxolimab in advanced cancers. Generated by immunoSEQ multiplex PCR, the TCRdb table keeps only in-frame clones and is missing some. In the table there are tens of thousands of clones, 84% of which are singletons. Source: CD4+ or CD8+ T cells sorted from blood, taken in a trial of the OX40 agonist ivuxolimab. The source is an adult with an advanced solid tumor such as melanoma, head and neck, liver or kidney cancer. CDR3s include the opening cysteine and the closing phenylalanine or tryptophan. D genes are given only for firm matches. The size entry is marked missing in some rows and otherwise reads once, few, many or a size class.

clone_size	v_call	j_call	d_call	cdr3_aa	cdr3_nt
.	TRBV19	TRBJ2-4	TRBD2	CASSPPAFSGKGAKNIQYF	TGTGCCAGTAGTCCCCCTGCCTTTAGCGGGAAGGGGGCCAAAAACATTCAGTACTTC
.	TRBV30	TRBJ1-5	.	CAWNLRGHNQPQHF	TGTGCCTGGAACCTTCGGGGACACAATCAGCCCCAGCATTTT
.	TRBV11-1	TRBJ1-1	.	CASSLAHRGTEAFF	TGTGCCAGCAGCTTAGCGCATAGGGGAACTGAAGCTTTCTTT
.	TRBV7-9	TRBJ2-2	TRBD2	CASSLGSSGRVSDTGELFF	TGTGCCAGCAGCTTAGGCTCTAGCGGGAGAGTGTCGGACACCGGGGAGCTGTTTTTT
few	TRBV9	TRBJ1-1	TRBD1	CASSTQGASTEAFF	TGTGCCAGCAGCACCCAGGGGGCCAGCACTGAAGCTTTCTTT
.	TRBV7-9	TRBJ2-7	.	CASSLGRDAITYEQYF	TGTGCCAGCAGCCTAGGTAGGGACGCGATTACCTACGAGCAGTACTTC
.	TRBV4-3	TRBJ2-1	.	CASSSGRSNEQFF	TGCGCCAGCAGCTCCGGAAGAAGCAATGAGCAGTTCTTC
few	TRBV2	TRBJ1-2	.	CASKDATGYTF	TGTGCCAGCAAGGACGCCACTGGCTACACCTTC
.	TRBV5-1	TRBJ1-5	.	CASRCLGCRGPSTRASNQPQHF	TGCGCCAGCAGGTGCTTGGGTTGTCGGGGCCCTTCTACCAGGGCTTCCAATCAGCCCCAGCATTTT
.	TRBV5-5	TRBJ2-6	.	CASSFLALRSGANVLTF	TGTGCCAGCAGCTTCTTGGCGCTTCGCTCTGGGGCCAACGTCCTGACTTTC
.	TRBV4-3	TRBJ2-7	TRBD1	CASSRGQDSPYEQYF	TGCGCCAGCAGCCGAGGACAGGACTCCCCCTACGAGCAGTACTTC
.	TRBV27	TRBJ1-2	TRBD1	CASSWDREFGYTF	TGTGCCAGCAGTTGGGACAGGGAATTTGGCTACACCTTC
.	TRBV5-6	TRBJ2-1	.	CASSLVLDNNEQFF	TGTGCCAGCAGCTTGGTACTAGATAATAATGAGCAGTTCTTC
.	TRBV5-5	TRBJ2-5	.	CASSLGTDIKGETQYF	TGTGCCAGCAGCTTGGGGACCGACATCAAAGGGGAGACCCAGTACTTC
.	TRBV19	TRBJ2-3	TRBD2	CASSNPRTSGGQADTQYF	TGTGCCAGTAGCAACCCCAGGACTAGCGGGGGGCAGGCAGATACGCAGTATTTT
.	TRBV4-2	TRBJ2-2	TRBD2	CASSQSRGGSGRTGELFF	TGTGCCAGCAGCCAATCACGAGGAGGAAGCGGGAGGACCGGGGAGCTGTTTTTT
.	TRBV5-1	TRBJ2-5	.	CASSLLGAEGETQYF	TGCGCCAGCAGCTTGTTGGGGGCTGAGGGAGAGACCCAGTACTTC
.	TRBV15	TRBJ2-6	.	CATALSSGANVLTF	TGTGCCACCGCACTAAGCTCTGGGGCCAACGTCCTGACTTTC
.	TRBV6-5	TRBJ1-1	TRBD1	CASSGGDRGKTEAFF	TGTGCCAGCAGTGGAGGGGACAGGGGAAAAACTGAAGCTTTCTTT
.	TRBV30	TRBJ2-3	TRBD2	CAWSPSLAVLQYF	TGTGCCTGGAGTCCCAGCCTAGCGGTGTTGCAGTATTTT
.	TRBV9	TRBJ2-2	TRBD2	CASSVAGGPGGELFF	TGTGCCAGCAGCGTAGCGGGAGGGCCCGGCGGGGAGCTGTTTTTT
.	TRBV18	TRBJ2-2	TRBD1	CASSPQGAGELFF	TGTGCCAGCTCACCGCAGGGGGCCGGGGAGCTGTTTTTT
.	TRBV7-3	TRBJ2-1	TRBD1	CASSLSGGANEQFF	TGTGCCAGCAGCTTATCAGGGGGAGCGAATGAGCAGTTCTTC
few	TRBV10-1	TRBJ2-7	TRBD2	CASSELGLVSYEQYF	TGCGCCAGCAGTGAGCTAGGACTAGTGTCCTACGAGCAGTACTTC
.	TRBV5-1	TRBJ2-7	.	CASSLDALTYEQYF	TGCGCCAGCAGCTTGGATGCGCTAACCTACGAGCAGTACTTC
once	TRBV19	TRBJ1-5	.	CASTPPSGGNQPQHF	TGTGCCAGTACCCCCCCGTCCGGGGGCAATCAGCCCCAGCATTTT
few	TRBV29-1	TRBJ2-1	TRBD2	CSVELLAGAPFF	TGCAGCGTCGAACTATTAGCGGGAGCACCGTTCTTC
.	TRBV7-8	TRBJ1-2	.	CASSLGGRGRYYGYTF	TGTGCCAGCAGCTTAGGGGGACGCGGAAGGTACTATGGCTACACCTTC
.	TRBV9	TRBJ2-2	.	CASSVEGQPNTGELFF	TGTGCCAGCAGCGTAGAAGGACAGCCGAACACCGGGGAGCTGTTTTTT
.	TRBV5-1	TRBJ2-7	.	CASSSRQGLIYEQYF	TGCGCCAGCAGTTCGCGACAGGGACTAATCTACGAGCAGTACTTC
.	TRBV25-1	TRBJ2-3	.	CASSEGDTQYF	TGTGCCAGCAGTGAAGGGGATACGCAGTATTTT
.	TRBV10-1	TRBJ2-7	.	CASSTAGDPYEQYF	TGCGCCAGCAGCACCGCAGGGGATCCCTACGAGCAGTACTTC
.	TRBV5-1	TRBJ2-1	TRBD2	CASSGTSGINEQFF	TGCGCCAGCTCCGGGACTAGCGGAATAAATGAGCAGTTCTTC
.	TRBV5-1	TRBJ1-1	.	CASSLGRQGYTEAFF	TGCGCCAGCAGCTTGGGTCGGCAGGGGTACACTGAAGCTTTCTTT
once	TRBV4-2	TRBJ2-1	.	CASSQSFSEFNEQFF	TGTGCCAGCAGCCAGAGTTTTAGCGAGTTTAATGAGCAGTTCTTC
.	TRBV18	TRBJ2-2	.	CASSRQSSGVFDTGELFF	TGTGCCAGCTCCCGCCAGAGCTCGGGAGTATTTGACACCGGGGAGCTGTTTTTT
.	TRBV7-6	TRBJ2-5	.	CASSLEWQETQYF	TGTGCCAGCAGCTTAGAGTGGCAAGAGACCCAGTACTTC
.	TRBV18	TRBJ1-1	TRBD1	CASSPGTGGGRMNTEAFF	TGTGCCAGCTCACCAGGGACAGGGGGTGGAAGGATGAACACTGAAGCTTTCTTT